This T cell receptor beta chain stems from a study of blood T cells in healthy people across ages. In the case of this clonotype: Its cognate antigen is unknown.

General study points: Unknown donor CMV status possibly confounded expanded clonotype changes. Naive CD4+ cells and diversity were both higher in long-lived donors than in aged donors.

A second PCR, run for roughly 7 to 11 cycles, used a sample-barcoded 5' primer plus a J-beta primer mix. From each sample, at least 2.5 million paired-end reads containing CDR3 were obtained. One entry per CDR3 protein, called by TCRdb with MiXCR from the 5' RACE reads. This sample has about 830,000 distinct CDR3 sequences, with approximately 65% found just once. PBMCs, at least 7 million per sample, were isolated. Trimming removed 4 bases at V and 7 bases at J, with 19 bases between. The CDR3 length is 16 residues. The TCR was taken from a man aged 25-40 years in good health. Sample: blood. The V gene is TRBV12-3 or TRBV12-4, the J gene TRBJ2-2, with D maybe TRBD2 (5 bases). The CDR3 nucleotides are TGTGCCAGCAGTTACCTCCTCCGGGCCAGCGGCGGGGAGCTGTTTTTT. It encodes CASSYLLRASGGELFF.